This TCR beta chain emerged from a study of early T cells in non-severe SARS-CoV-2 infection. The CDR3 covers 15 residues. V was pared by 2 bases and J by 6 bases, with 14 bases between. Germline CDR1 MNHEY, CDR2 SVGEGT. Broader study findings: Reliance on VDJdb matching favored anti-spike CD8 responses; private and CD4 specificities were missed.

cDNA molecules, individually, were tagged with unique molecular identifiers. TCRdb recomputed calls from the 5' RACE reads with MiXCR, one row per CDR3 protein. The data show some 62,000 distinct CDR3 sequences, almost 9% seen once. A word on this clonotype: Its specificity is not known.

The TCR comes from an adult who was a healthcare worker with PCR-confirmed SARS-CoV-2 infection or an uninfected control (not recorded which). This chain uses TRBV6-2 or TRBV6-3 with TRBJ1-5; D not certain. This sample comprised whole blood, obtained at baseline. The CDR3 bases are TGTGCCAGCAGTTACCCAGACGGATTAGGTCAGCCCCAGCATTTT. It codes for CASSYPDGLGQPQHF.